These T cell receptor beta chains were read from a single sample in a study of shared clonotypes between healthy human individuals. Profiled with immunoSEQ multiplex PCR; TCRdb holds only in-frame clones, not every one. The data show about a million clones, approximately 77% seen once. Sequenced: memory CD4+ T cells from PBMCs. The receptors were sampled from a man aged 18 to 29 in good health. Some clones in this sample may be carry-over from other donors' samples. The CDR3 runs from the conserved cysteine through the conserved F or W. Fields, in order: D gene, V gene, J gene, CDR3 protein. D genes are given only for firm matches.

d_call: TRBD1; v_call: TRBV27; j_call: TRBJ2-2; cdr3_aa: CASRKTGVGELFF
d_call: TRBD1; v_call: TRBV6-5; j_call: TRBJ1-1; cdr3_aa: CASSYAPGQLEAFF
d_call: -; v_call: TRBV5-1; j_call: TRBJ2-2; cdr3_aa: CASSDTGELFF
d_call: -; v_call: TRBV5-8; j_call: TRBJ1-1; cdr3_aa: CASSLFTGSTEAFF
d_call: -; v_call: TRBV29-1; j_call: TRBJ2-6; cdr3_aa: CSVDSSSGANVLTF
d_call: -; v_call: TRBV5-1; j_call: TRBJ2-7; cdr3_aa: CASSLEAFAGPEAQYF
d_call: -; v_call: TRBV25-1; j_call: TRBJ2-2; cdr3_aa: CASSEAGRTGELFF
d_call: TRBD2; v_call: TRBV5-4; j_call: TRBJ2-3; cdr3_aa: CASSSATSVRDTQYF
d_call: -; v_call: TRBV28; j_call: TRBJ1-1; cdr3_aa: CASSLSQVWDTEAFF
d_call: TRBD1; v_call: TRBV10-3; j_call: TRBJ1-2; cdr3_aa: CAIRSGTATLEGYTF
d_call: -; v_call: TRBV7-2; j_call: TRBJ1-5; cdr3_aa: CASSGKGGRSNQPQHF
d_call: TRBD1; v_call: TRBV30; j_call: TRBJ1-2; cdr3_aa: CAWSRGDRSNYGYTF
d_call: -; v_call: TRBV29-1; j_call: TRBJ1-2; cdr3_aa: CSVGQPSYGYTF
d_call: TRBD1; v_call: TRBV25-1; j_call: TRBJ1-3; cdr3_aa: CASSTGGGYTIYF
d_call: TRBD2; v_call: TRBV7-2; j_call: TRBJ2-5; cdr3_aa: CASSLGLAVETQYF
d_call: -; v_call: TRBV29-1; j_call: TRBJ1-2; cdr3_aa: CNESSNYGYTF
d_call: -; v_call: TRBV29-1; j_call: TRBJ2-1; cdr3_aa: CRRHAKYNEQFF
d_call: TRBD1; v_call: TRBV6-5; j_call: TRBJ1-1; cdr3_aa: CASSRDRNMNTEAFF
d_call: -; v_call: TRBV10-3; j_call: TRBJ1-5; cdr3_aa: CATGVAQPQHF
d_call: TRBD2; v_call: TRBV5-1; j_call: TRBJ2-6; cdr3_aa: CASSSGLAGAGANVLTF
d_call: -; v_call: TRBV9; j_call: TRBJ1-2; cdr3_aa: CASSPRREAYGYTF
d_call: -; v_call: TRBV6-1; j_call: TRBJ1-5; cdr3_aa: CASSELTVDQPQHF
d_call: -; v_call: TRBV15; j_call: TRBJ2-2; cdr3_aa: CATSRDRKGMIAGELFF
d_call: -; v_call: TRBV9; j_call: TRBJ2-3; cdr3_aa: CASSVMGAGDADTQYF
d_call: TRBD1; v_call: TRBV28; j_call: TRBJ1-5; cdr3_aa: CASSPDRGGNQPQHF
d_call: TRBD2; v_call: TRBV9; j_call: TRBJ2-3; cdr3_aa: CASSPRAGSTDTQYF
d_call: -; v_call: TRBV9; j_call: TRBJ2-2; cdr3_aa: CASSAGSAGTGELFF
d_call: -; v_call: TRBV5-4; j_call: TRBJ2-2; cdr3_aa: CASSPGEAGLAGELFF
d_call: -; v_call: TRBV2; j_call: TRBJ2-7; cdr3_aa: CASSEDGRISEQYF